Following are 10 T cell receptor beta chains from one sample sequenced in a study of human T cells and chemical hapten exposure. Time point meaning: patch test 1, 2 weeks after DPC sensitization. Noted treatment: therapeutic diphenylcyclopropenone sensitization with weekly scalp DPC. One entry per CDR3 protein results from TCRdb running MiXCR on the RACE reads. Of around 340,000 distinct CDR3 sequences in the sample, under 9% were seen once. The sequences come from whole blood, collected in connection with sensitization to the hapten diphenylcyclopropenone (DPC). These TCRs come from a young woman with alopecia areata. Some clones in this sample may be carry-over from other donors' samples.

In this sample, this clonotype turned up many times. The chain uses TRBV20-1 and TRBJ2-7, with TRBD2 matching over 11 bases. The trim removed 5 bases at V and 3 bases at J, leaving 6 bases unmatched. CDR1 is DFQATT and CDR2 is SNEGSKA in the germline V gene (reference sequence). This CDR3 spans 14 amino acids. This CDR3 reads CSAGGLAGHYEQYF. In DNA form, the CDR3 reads TGCAGTGCTGGAGGACTAGCGGGTCACTACGAGCAGTACTTC.

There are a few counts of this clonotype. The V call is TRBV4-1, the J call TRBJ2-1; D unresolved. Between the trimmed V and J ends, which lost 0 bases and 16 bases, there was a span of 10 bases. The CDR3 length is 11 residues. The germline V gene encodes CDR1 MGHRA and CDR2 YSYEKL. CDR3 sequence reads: CASSQDTARFF. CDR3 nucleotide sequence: TGCGCCAGCAGCCAAGATACAGCCCGATTCTTC.

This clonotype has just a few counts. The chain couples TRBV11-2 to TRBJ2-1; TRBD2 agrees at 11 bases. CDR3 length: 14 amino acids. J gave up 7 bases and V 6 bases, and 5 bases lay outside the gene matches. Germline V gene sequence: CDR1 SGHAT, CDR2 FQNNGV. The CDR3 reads CASSSGGAMNEQFF. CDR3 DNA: TGTGCCAGCAGTAGCGGGGGGGCCATGAATGAGCAGTTCTTC. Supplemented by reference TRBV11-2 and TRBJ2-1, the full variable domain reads EAGVAQSPRYKIIEKRQSVAFWCNPISGHATLYWYQQILGQGPKLLIQFQNNGVVDDSQLPKDRFSAERLKGVDSTLKIQPAKLEDSAVYLCASSSGGAMNEQFFGPGTRLTVL.

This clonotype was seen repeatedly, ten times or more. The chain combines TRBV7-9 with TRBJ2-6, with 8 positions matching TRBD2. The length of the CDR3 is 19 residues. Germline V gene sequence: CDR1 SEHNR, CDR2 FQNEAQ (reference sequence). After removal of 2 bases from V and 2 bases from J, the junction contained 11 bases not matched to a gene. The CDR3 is CASSLKRRGDFPGANVLTF. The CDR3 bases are TGTGCCAGCAGCTTAAAACGGCGGGGGGACTTTCCTGGGGCCAACGTCCTGACTTTC.

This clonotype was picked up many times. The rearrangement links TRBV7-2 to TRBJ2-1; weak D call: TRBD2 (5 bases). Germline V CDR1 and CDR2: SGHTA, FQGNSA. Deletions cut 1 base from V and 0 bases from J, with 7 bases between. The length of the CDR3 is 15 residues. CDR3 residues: CASSLGRISYNEQFF. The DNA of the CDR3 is TGTGCCAGCAGCTTAGGGAGGATCTCCTACAATGAGCAGTTCTTC. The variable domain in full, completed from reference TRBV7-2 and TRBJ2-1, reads GAGVSQSPSNKVTEKGKDVELRCDPISGHTALYWYRQSLGQGLEFLIYFQGNSAPDKSGLPSDRFSAERTGGSVSTLTIQRTQQEDSAVYLCASSLGRISYNEQFFGPGTRLTVL.

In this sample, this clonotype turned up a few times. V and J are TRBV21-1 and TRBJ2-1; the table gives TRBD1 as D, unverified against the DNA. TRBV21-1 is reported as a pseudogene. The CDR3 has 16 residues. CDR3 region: CASRVRRGAADNEQFF. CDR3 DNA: TGTGCCAGCAGGGTGAGGCGGGGGGCGGCAGACAATGAGCAGTTCTTC.

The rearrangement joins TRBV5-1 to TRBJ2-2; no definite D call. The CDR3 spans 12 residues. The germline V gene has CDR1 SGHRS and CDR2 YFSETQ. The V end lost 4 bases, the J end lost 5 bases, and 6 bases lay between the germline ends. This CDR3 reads CASSPQTGELFF. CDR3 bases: TGCGCCAGCAGCCCTCAGACCGGGGAGCTGTTTTTT.

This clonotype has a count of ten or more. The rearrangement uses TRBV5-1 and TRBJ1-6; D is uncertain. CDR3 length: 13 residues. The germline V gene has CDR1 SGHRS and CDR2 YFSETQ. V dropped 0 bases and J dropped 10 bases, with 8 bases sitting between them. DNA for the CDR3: TGCGCCAGCAGCTTGGCGGGCATGTCACCCCTCCACTTT. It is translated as CASSLAGMSPLHF.

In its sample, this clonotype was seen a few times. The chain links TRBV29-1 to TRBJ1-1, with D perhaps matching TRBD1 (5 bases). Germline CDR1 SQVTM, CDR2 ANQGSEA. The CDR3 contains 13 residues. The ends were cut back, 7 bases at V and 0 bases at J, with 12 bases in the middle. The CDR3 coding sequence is TGCAGCGCCTTACAGGAAGTGAACACTGAAGCTTTCTTT. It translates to CSALQEVNTEAFF.

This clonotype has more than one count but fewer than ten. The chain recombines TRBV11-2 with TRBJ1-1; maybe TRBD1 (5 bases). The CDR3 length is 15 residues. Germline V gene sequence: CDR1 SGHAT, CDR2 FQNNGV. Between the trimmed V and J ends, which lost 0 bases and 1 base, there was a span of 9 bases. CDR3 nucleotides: TGTGCCAGCAGCTTAGATAAGAGGGGGAACACTGAAGCTTTCTTT. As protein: CASSLDKRGNTEAFF. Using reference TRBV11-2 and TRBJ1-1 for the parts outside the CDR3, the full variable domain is EAGVAQSPRYKIIEKRQSVAFWCNPISGHATLYWYQQILGQGPKLLIQFQNNGVVDDSQLPKDRFSAERLKGVDSTLKIQPAKLEDSAVYLCASSLDKRGNTEAFFGQGTRLTVV.